The 3 T cell receptor beta chains listed next were all sequenced from one sample in a study of control samples from healthy donors and cancer patients. Here immunoSEQ multiplex PCR was the method, and the copy in TCRdb shows in-frame clones only, minus some. The data show more than 150,000 clones, about 93% seen once. The sample taken for sequencing was blood. The receptor set was obtained from a man aged 45-60 years in good health.

This sequence joins TRBV12-3 or TRBV12-4 and TRBJ1-2; 7 bases are a match to TRBD1. The CDR3 runs to 13 residues. V dropped 7 bases and J dropped 5; count of bases not matched to a gene: 7. The CDR3 spells CASTLTGDYGYTF. The CDR3 DNA is TGTGCCAGCACCCTAACAGGGGATTATGGCTACACCTTC.

The chain has TRBV15 and TRBJ1-5, with D possibly being TRBD1 (5 bases). This CDR3 region has 15 residues. V was trimmed by 1 base and J by 2 bases, leaving 9 bases between them. The germline V gene has CDR1 LNHNV and CDR2 YYDKDF (reference sequence). In DNA, the CDR3 is TGTGCCACCAGCAGAGTGCAGGGTGGCAATCAGCCCCAGCATTTT. This translates into CATSRVQGGNQPQHF. The variable domain in full, completed from reference TRBV15 and TRBJ1-5, reads DAMVIQNPRYQVTQFGKPVTLSCSQTLNHNVMYWYQQKSSQAPKLLFHYYDKDFNNEADTPDNFQSRRPNTSFCFLDIRSPGLGDTAMYLCATSRVQGGNQPQHFGDGTRLSIL.

CDR3 residues: CASSFGGGDEQYF. DNA for the CDR3: TGTGCCAGCAGTTTTGGCGGAGGTGACGAGCAGTACTTC. The chain combines TRBV12-3 or TRBV12-4 with TRBJ2-7; weak D call: TRBD2 (5 bases). Trimming shortened V by 3 bases and J by 5 bases, and 11 bases separated the two germline ends. This CDR3 spans 13 amino acids.